Below, 11 T cell receptor beta chains from the same sample are listed, as sequenced in a study of cytomegalovirus exposure and HLA in healthy donors. Measured with immunoSEQ multiplex PCR; TCRdb has only the in-frame clones, and not every one. The sample carries under 150,000 clones, about 87% recorded once. Sequenced material: PBMCs. These TCRs come from a man aged 18-30 years in good health and CMV-seropositive.

The rearrangement joins TRBV5-1 to TRBJ2-3, with TRBD1 matching 7 bases. This CDR3 region has 15 residues. Trimming took 4 bases from V and 2 from J; bases not matched to a gene: 7. Germline assignment: CDR1 SGHRS and CDR2 YFSETQ. The DNA of the CDR3 is TGCGCCAGCAGCCCCGGACAGGCACACACAGATACGCAGTATTTT. This gives the protein CASSPGQAHTDTQYF.

J is TRBJ2-1 and V is TRBV5-4; 9 nucleotides line up with TRBD2. Germline-derived CDR1 and CDR2 are SGHNT and YYREEE (reference sequence). V lost 4 bases and J lost 2; bases outside the gene matches: 7. CDR3 length: 16 residues. The CDR3 here is CASSKGGGATYNEQFF. The CDR3 nucleotides read TGTGCCAGCAGCAAGGGCGGGGGGGCCACCTACAATGAGCAGTTCTTC.

The CDR3 loop is CASSLGSGSTYEQYF. The DNA of the CDR3 is TGCGCCAGCAGCTTGGGTTCAGGGTCCACCTACGAGCAGTACTTC. The rearrangement links TRBV5-1 to TRBJ2-7; maybe TRBD1 (5 bases). This CDR3 has 15 amino acids. Germline-derived CDR1 and CDR2 are SGHRS and YFSETQ. V was trimmed by 0 bases and J by 2 bases, leaving 12 bases between them.

The rearrangement joins TRBV30 to TRBJ1-1; maybe TRBD1 (5 bases). Germline V gene data show CDR1 as GTSNPN and CDR2 as SVGIG (reference sequence). V was cut by 0 bases and J by 11 bases, with 16 bases left in between. This CDR3 comprises 13 residues. CDR3 sequence: CAWSVYSPPGAFF. CDR3 DNA: TGTGCCTGGAGTGTATACTCTCCCCCAGGGGCTTTCTTT.

This chain joins TRBV5-1 and TRBJ2-3; D may be TRBD2 (6 bases). The V gene lost 4 bases and the J gene lost 6 bases, with 18 bases spanning the gap. From germline, CDR1 is SGHRS and CDR2 YFSETQ. The CDR3 runs to 15 residues. In nucleotides, the CDR3 is TGCGCCAGCAGCCCCGAGGCGGGATCGAGGGATACGCAGTATTTT. This gives the protein CASSPEAGSRDTQYF. Variable domain in full (rest from reference TRBV5-1 and TRBJ2-3): KAGVTQTPRYLIKTRGQQVTLSCSPISGHRSVSWYQQTPGQGLQFLFEYFSETQRNKGNFPGRFSGRQFSNSRSEMNVSTLELGDSALYLCASSPEAGSRDTQYFGPGTRLTVL.

V usage is TRBV5-6 and J usage is TRBJ2-4; 10 bases align to TRBD2. The CDR3 runs to 16 residues. Looked up from germline, CDR1 is SGHDT and CDR2 is YYEEEE. V shed 4 bases, J shed 3 bases, and the junction held 7 bases outside the gene matches. The CDR3 protein is CASSTLGLADKNIQYF. The DNA for the CDR3 is TGTGCCAGCAGCACTCTCGGACTAGCGGACAAAAACATTCAGTACTTC.

The table lists this clone with a few counts. The rearrangement uses TRBV25-1 and TRBJ2-7; D might be TRBD1 (7 bases). The germline V gene encodes CDR1 MGHDK and CDR2 SYGVNS. The length of the CDR3 is 12 residues. V was trimmed by 8 bases and J by 4 bases, leaving 12 bases between them. The CDR3 reads CASGRGEYEQYF. For the CDR3, the DNA is TGTGCCAGCGGCAGGGGGGAATACGAGCAGTACTTC.

The chain uses TRBV28 and TRBJ2-6; D is possibly TRBD2 (6 bases). Trimming cost V 10 bases and J 1 base, with 20 bases left between them. Per the germline V gene, CDR1 is MDHEN and CDR2 is SYDVKM. This CDR3 region has 17 residues. DNA for the CDR3: TGTGCCACAAAAACAAGGAGGGGAACGTCTGGGGCCAACGTCCTGACTTTC. This codes for CATKTRRGTSGANVLTF.

This clone appeared once. At one boundary the junction diverges from the germline segment, which might be a read error. The chain has TRBV28 and TRBJ2-1; possible D gene TRBD2, 6 bases. Germline CDR1 MDHEN, CDR2 SYDVKM. The length of the CDR3 is 14 residues. As DNA, the CDR3 is TGTGCCAGCAGTCCAGCCGGGACCCCAGCCGGCGGGGTCTTC. It yields the protein CASSPAGTPAGGVF.

This clone was seen just once. This chain uses TRBV6-6 with TRBJ2-7, with a weak D call TRBD1 (6 bases). This CDR3 region has 13 residues. V was shortened by 8 bases and J by 5 bases, with 16 bases between the two germline ends. Germline CDR1 is MNHNY and CDR2 is SVGAGI (reference sequence). CDR3 DNA: TGTGCCAGCGAAGTGGCAGGGGAAGACGAGCAGTACTTC. Its protein is CASEVAGEDEQYF.

The chain combines TRBV12-5 with TRBJ1-2, with TRBD1 identical over 10 bases. V shed 6 bases, J shed 5 bases, and the junction held 9 bases outside the gene matches. This CDR3 spans 15 amino acids. In germline, CDR1 is LGHNT, CDR2 FRNRAP. CDR3 coding DNA: TGTGCTAGTGGCAACCCGACAGGGGGCGGATATGGCTACACCTTC. Amino acid sequence: CASGNPTGGGYGYTF.